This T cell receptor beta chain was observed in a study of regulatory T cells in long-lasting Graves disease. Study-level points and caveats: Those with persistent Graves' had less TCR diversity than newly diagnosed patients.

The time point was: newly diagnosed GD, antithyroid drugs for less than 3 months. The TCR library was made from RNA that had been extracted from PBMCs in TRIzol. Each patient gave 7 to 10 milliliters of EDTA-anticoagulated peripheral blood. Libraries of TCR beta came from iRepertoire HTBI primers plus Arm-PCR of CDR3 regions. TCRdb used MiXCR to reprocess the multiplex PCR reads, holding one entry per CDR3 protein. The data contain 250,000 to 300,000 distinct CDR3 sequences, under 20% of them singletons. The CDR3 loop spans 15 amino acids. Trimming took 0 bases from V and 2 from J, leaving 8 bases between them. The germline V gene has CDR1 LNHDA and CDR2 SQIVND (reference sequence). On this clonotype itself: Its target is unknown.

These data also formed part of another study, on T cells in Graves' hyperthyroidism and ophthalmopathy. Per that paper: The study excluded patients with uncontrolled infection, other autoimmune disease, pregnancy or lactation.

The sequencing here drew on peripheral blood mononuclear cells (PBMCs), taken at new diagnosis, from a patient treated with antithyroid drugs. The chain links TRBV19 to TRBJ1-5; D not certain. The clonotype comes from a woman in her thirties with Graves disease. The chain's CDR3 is CASSIEGFGNQPQHF. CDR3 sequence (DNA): TGTGCCAGTAGTATAGAAGGGTTTGGCAATCAGCCCCAGCATTTT.